The source of this TCR beta chain is a study of blood T cell repertoires in COVID-19. Overall study context: Researchers got acute and convalescent COVID-19 samples from the United States, Italy and Spain. From T cells, B-cell-depleted T cells, or PBMCs came the material, which was cDNA or gDNA.

Original analysis: Researchers report that nucleated cell counts were estimated from reference gene primer amplification. Produced via immunoSEQ multiplex PCR; TCRdb's table is partial and in-frame only. The V and J calls and clone size are taken from that table; D and trimming were inferred from the DNA. This sample has a few hundred thousand clones, with roughly 80% found just once. The V gene lost 7 bases and the J gene lost 5 bases, with 28 bases spanning the gap. The CDR3 has 18 amino acids. Germline V lookup: CDR1 MDHEN, CDR2 SYDVKM. Sequences were obtained from peripheral blood. The clonotype comes from a woman under 30 with acute or convalescent COVID-19. V is TRBV28 and J is TRBJ2-3; possibly TRBD1 for D (5 bases). CDR3: CASIPLAGLAAKIDTQYF. CDR3 nucleotides: TGTGCCAGCATTCCCCTTGCAGGGTTGGCAGCAAAAATAGATACGCAGTATTTT.